The 19 T cell receptor beta chains below were found in one sample sequenced in a study of blood T cell repertoires in COVID-19. This table comes from immunoSEQ multiplex PCR, and its TCRdb copy is limited to in-frame clones, with some not included. The table records about 30,000 clones, almost 85% of them present only once. Sequencing was done on a sample of peripheral blood. These TCRs come from a man of 80 years or more with active COVID-19.

The J gene is TRBJ1-1, the V gene TRBV6-5, with 7 bases identical to TRBD1. Germline CDR1 MNHEY, CDR2 SVGAGI. The V segment lost 4 bases and the J segment 5 bases; nucleotides outside the gene matches: 13. This CDR3 is built from 16 residues. For the CDR3, the DNA is TGTGCCAGCAGTTCCTGGGGTGCAGGGGGAGAGACTGAAGCTTTCTTT. It yields the protein CASSSWGAGGETEAFF.

This sequence joins TRBV2 and TRBJ1-5; D remains unclear. Germline V gene sequence: CDR1 SNHLY, CDR2 FYNNEI. Trimming pared 4 bases from V and 3 bases from J, leaving 13 bases between. The CDR3 has 15 residues. CDR3 residues: CASSGEAADNQPQHF. The CDR3, as DNA: TGTGCCAGCAGTGGTGAGGCAGCGGACAATCAGCCCCAGCATTTT.

The V gene is TRBV10-1, the J gene TRBJ2-3; D is perhaps TRBD2 (7 bases). Germline V gene data show CDR1 as WNHNN and CDR2 as SYGVQD (reference sequence). V lost 2 bases, J lost 0 bases, and 18 bases lay in between. The CDR3 runs to 18 residues. The CDR3 region is CASSEGGGSDESTDTQYF. DNA for the CDR3: TGCGCCAGCAGTGAGGGCGGGGGCTCAGATGAAAGCACAGATACGCAGTATTTT.

The chain has TRBV5-1 and TRBJ2-2; D is uncertain. Germline V lookup: CDR1 SGHRS, CDR2 YFSETQ. The germline V and J ends were trimmed by 3 bases and 7 bases, with 10 bases remaining between them. This CDR3 region has 13 residues. The CDR3 region has the DNA TGCGCCAGCAGCTCAGAAGTAAGCGGGGAGCTGTTTTTT. Amino acid sequence: CASSSEVSGELFF.

The V call is TRBV19, the J call TRBJ2-5; 10 positions match TRBD1. The CDR3 spans 15 residues. Per the germline V gene, CDR1 is LNHDA and CDR2 is SQIVND (reference sequence). V dropped 5 bases and J dropped 5; count of bases not matched to a gene: 8. This CDR3 reads CASSVTGTGAETQYF. CDR3 nucleotides: TGTGCCAGTAGTGTCACCGGGACAGGGGCCGAGACCCAGTACTTC.

This sequence joins TRBV11-1 and TRBJ1-4, with 7 bases lining up with TRBD1. V dropped 5 bases and J dropped 3; count of bases not matched to a gene: 6. Germline CDR1 is SGHAT and CDR2 is FQDESV (reference sequence). This CDR3 has 15 residues. As DNA, the CDR3 is TGTGCCAGCAGCCCGACAGGGTTATCTAATGAAAAACTGTTTTTT. Its translation is CASSPTGLSNEKLFF. Supplemented by reference TRBV11-1 and TRBJ1-4, the full variable domain reads EAEVAQSPRYKITEKSQAVAFWCDPISGHATLYWYRQILGQGPELLVQFQDESVVDDSQLPKDRFSAERLKGVDSTLKIQPAELGDSAMYLCASSPTGLSNEKLFFGSGTQLSVL.

The rearrangement uses TRBV7-3 and TRBJ2-3, with 8 bases fitting TRBD2. The J segment lost 4 bases and the V segment lost 1 base, leaving 7 bases of the junction unmatched. The CDR3 totals 16 residues. Germline-derived CDR1 and CDR2 are SGHTA and FQGTGA. In DNA, the CDR3 is TGTGCCAGCAGCTTAATAGGCGGGGGGTCCCCAGATACGCAGTATTTT. Its protein product is CASSLIGGGSPDTQYF.

V gene TRBV20-1 combines with J gene TRBJ2-3; 8 bases align to TRBD2. This CDR3 comprises 15 residues. Germline CDR1 DFQATT, CDR2 SNEGSKA (reference sequence). V dropped 3 bases and J dropped 6; count of bases not matched to a gene: 11. CDR3 nucleotides: TGCAGTGCTAGTATTAGCGGGGATGAGTTGGATACGCAGTATTTT. Translated: CSASISGDELDTQYF.

V and J are TRBV19 and TRBJ2-3; the D is unclear. Germline CDR1 is LNHDA and CDR2 is SQIVND (reference sequence). V was clipped by 7 bases and J by 3 bases, with 8 bases between them. This CDR3 spans 12 amino acids. The CDR3 here is CASKDWTDTQYF. For the CDR3, the DNA is TGTGCCAGTAAAGACTGGACAGATACGCAGTATTTT.

The chain employs TRBV2 and TRBJ2-2, with D maybe TRBD1 (5 bases). CDR3 size: 15 residues. CDR1 and CDR2 from the germline V gene are SNHLY and FYNNEI. The V gene lost 6 bases and the J gene lost 0 bases, with 11 bases spanning the gap. CDR3 residues: CASRPQGPNTGELFF. In nucleotides, the CDR3 is TGTGCCAGCAGACCCCAGGGTCCGAACACCGGGGAGCTGTTTTTT.

This chain joins TRBV19 and TRBJ2-7, with 10 bases lining up with TRBD1. Germline V gene lookup returns CDR1 LNHDA and CDR2 SQIVND (reference sequence). The CDR3 is 14 residues long. V was pared by 10 bases and J by 4 bases, with 10 bases of the junction left unmatched. The CDR3 protein is CATQKTGGAYEQYF. CDR3 nucleotides: TGTGCCACTCAAAAGACAGGGGGCGCGTACGAGCAGTACTTC.

The V and J genes are TRBV10-3 and TRBJ1-2; TRBD1 is a possible D gene (6 bases). Trimming stripped 6 bases from V and 8 bases from J, with 16 bases between. The CDR3 has 13 residues. Germline CDR1 is ENHRY and CDR2 is SYGVKD. CDR3 in DNA: TGTGCCATCAGAGAAGACAGGTCCCGGGGCTACACCTTC. This codes for CAIREDRSRGYTF.

The rearrangement uses TRBV18 and TRBJ2-6; 7 positions match TRBD1. Germline V gives CDR1 KGHSH, CDR2 LQKENI. There are 16 residues in the CDR3. Trimming cost V 2 bases and J 2 bases; bases outside gene matches: 3. The CDR3 here is CASSPWDSAGANVLTF. CDR3 DNA: TGTGCCAGCTCACCATGGGACAGTGCTGGGGCCAACGTCCTGACTTTC.

The rearrangement links TRBV5-1 to TRBJ2-7; D is perhaps TRBD1 (6 bases). The CDR3 totals 14 residues. CDR1 is SGHRS, CDR2 YFSETQ, per germline. V was pared by 4 bases and J by 13 bases, with 24 bases between. CDR3: CASSPESDSLPAYF. CDR3 DNA: TGCGCCAGCAGCCCTGAATCGGACAGCCTCCCAGCTTACTTC.

The chain recombines TRBV5-1 with TRBJ1-2; D is unresolved. CDR1 is SGHRS, CDR2 YFSETQ, per germline. Trimming pared 4 bases from V and 2 bases from J, leaving 12 bases between. CDR3 length equals 14 residues. The CDR3 bases are TGCGCCAGCAGCGTCCGGCCCGGGAACTATGGCTACACCTTC. Protein product: CASSVRPGNYGYTF. Filled out from reference TRBV5-1 and TRBJ1-2, the complete variable domain reads KAGVTQTPRYLIKTRGQQVTLSCSPISGHRSVSWYQQTPGQGLQFLFEYFSETQRNKGNFPGRFSGRQFSNSRSEMNVSTLELGDSALYLCASSVRPGNYGYTFGSGTRLTVV.

The V gene is TRBV5-1, the J gene TRBJ2-3; 11 bases are a match to TRBD2. The germline V gene has CDR1 SGHRS and CDR2 YFSETQ. CDR3 length: 18 amino acids. Unmatched junction bases numbered 7, after V lost 0 bases and J lost 1 base. As DNA, the CDR3 is TGCGCCAGCAGCTTGGGAACTAGCGGGGGAGGCGGCACAGATACGCAGTATTTT. Residues: CASSLGTSGGGGTDTQYF. The complete variable domain, with remaining parts taken from reference TRBV5-1 and TRBJ2-3, reads KAGVTQTPRYLIKTRGQQVTLSCSPISGHRSVSWYQQTPGQGLQFLFEYFSETQRNKGNFPGRFSGRQFSNSRSEMNVSTLELGDSALYLCASSLGTSGGGGTDTQYFGPGTRLTVL.

The table lists this clone with a count of one. V gene TRBV4-1 combines with J gene TRBJ2-7, with 7 bases fitting TRBD1. The CDR3 is made up of 13 amino acids. V lost 4 bases to trimming and J lost 2 bases; unmatched junction nucleotides: 2. Germline V lookup: CDR1 MGHRA, CDR2 YSYEKL. In nucleotides, the CDR3 is TGCGCCAGCAGCCGAGGGACAGCCTACGAGCAGTACTTC. Its protein is CASSRGTAYEQYF.

V and J are TRBV19 and TRBJ1-1; TRBD1 is a possible D gene (6 bases). Between the trimmed V and J ends, which lost 5 bases and 7 bases, there was a span of 14 bases. Looked up from germline, CDR1 is LNHDA and CDR2 is SQIVND (reference sequence). This CDR3 has 13 residues. The CDR3 loop reads CASSLGQRIEAFF. The CDR3 DNA reads as TGTGCCAGTAGTTTAGGACAGAGGATTGAAGCTTTCTTT.

The chain carries TRBV6-6 and TRBJ1-6, with 9 bases matching TRBD1. The CDR3 contains 15 residues. The V segment lost 4 bases and the J segment 9 bases; nucleotides outside the gene matches: 7. The germline V gene has CDR1 MNHNY and CDR2 SVGAGI (reference sequence). CDR3 bases: TGTGCCAGCAGTTCTCCGGGACAGGGATTTTCACCCCTCCACTTT. Its translation: CASSSPGQGFSPLHF.